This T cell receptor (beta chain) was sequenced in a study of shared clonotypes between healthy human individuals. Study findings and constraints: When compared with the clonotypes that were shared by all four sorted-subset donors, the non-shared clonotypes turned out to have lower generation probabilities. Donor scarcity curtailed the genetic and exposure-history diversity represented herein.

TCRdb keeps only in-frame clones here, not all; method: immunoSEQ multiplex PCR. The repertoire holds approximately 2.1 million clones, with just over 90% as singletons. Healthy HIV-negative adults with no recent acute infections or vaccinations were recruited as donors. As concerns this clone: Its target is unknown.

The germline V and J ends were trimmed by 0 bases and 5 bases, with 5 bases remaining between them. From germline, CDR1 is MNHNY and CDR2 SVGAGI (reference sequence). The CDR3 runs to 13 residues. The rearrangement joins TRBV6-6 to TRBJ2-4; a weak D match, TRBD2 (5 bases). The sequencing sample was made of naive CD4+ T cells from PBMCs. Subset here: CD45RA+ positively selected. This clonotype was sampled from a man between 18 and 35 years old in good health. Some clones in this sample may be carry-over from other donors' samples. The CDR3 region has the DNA TGTGCCAGCAGTTACTCGGAGGAAAACATTCAGTACTTC. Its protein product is CASSYSEENIQYF.